Below, 20 T cell receptor beta chains from the same sample are listed, as sequenced in a study of cytomegalovirus exposure and HLA in healthy donors. The PCR employed 60 Vbeta primers together with 13 Jbeta primers. Measured with immunoSEQ multiplex PCR; TCRdb has only the in-frame clones, and not every one. The data show about 190,000 clones, with more than 75% seen just once and approximately 1.4% held by the top ten. The material sequenced was PBMCs. These receptors were collected from a woman aged 50 to 65 in good health and CMV-seronegative.

The gene calls are TRBV7-9 and TRBJ2-3, with D unresolved. Trimming cost V 2 bases and J 0 bases, with 9 bases left between them. This CDR3 contains 15 residues. Germline V gene lookup returns CDR1 SEHNR and CDR2 FQNEAQ (reference sequence). The CDR3 is CASSLSGYSTDTQYF. CDR3 sequence (DNA): TGTGCCAGCAGCTTATCAGGCTATAGCACAGATACGCAGTATTTT.

This clone was seen once. The rearrangement uses TRBV27 and TRBJ2-7; D gene ambiguous. The V gene lost 0 bases and the J gene lost 2 bases, with 8 bases spanning the gap. The CDR3 is 14 amino acids. From germline, CDR1 is MNHEY and CDR2 SMNVEV (reference sequence). The CDR3 loop is CASSLSSGTYEQYF. CDR3 in DNA: TGTGCCAGCAGTTTATCATCCGGTACCTACGAGCAGTACTTC.

The chain uses TRBV5-1 and TRBJ2-4; no firm D call. The CDR3 has 15 residues. Germline lookup yields CDR1 SGHRS and CDR2 YFSETQ. The ends were cut back, 0 bases at V and 5 bases at J, with 12 bases in the middle. The DNA for the CDR3 is TGCGCCAGCAGCTTGGGGTTCAGAGAGGAAAACATTCAGTACTTC. It yields the protein CASSLGFREENIQYF.

The V call is TRBV18, the J call TRBJ2-2; D gene ambiguous. The CDR3 covers 16 residues. The ends were cut back, 2 bases at V and 6 bases at J, with 16 bases in the middle. Germline loops: CDR1 KGHSH, CDR2 LQKENI. The CDR3 loop is CASSPDPPRVSGELFF. The CDR3 DNA sequence: TGTGCCAGCTCACCAGATCCCCCACGGGTGTCCGGGGAGCTGTTTTTT.

This clone was found once. The chain employs TRBV7-2 and TRBJ2-2, with 14 bases lining up with TRBD2. CDR1 SGHTA and CDR2 FQGNSA come from the germline V gene. Trimming at V came to 5 bases and at J to 7 bases, leaving 6 bases not matched to a gene. CDR3 size: 16 residues. CDR3 amino acids: CASSPRLAGGVGELFF. The CDR3 DNA reads as TGTGCCAGCAGCCCTCGACTAGCGGGGGGGGTCGGGGAGCTGTTTTTT.

This sequence joins TRBV7-9 and TRBJ1-2, with 10 nucleotides matching TRBD1. The CDR3 is made up of 13 amino acids. With 4 bases clipped from V and 6 bases from J, the junction kept 2 bases outside the gene matches. Per germline, CDR1 SEHNR and CDR2 FQNEAQ (reference sequence). CDR3 in DNA: TGTGCCAGCAGCTCGACAGGGGGCAATGGCTACACCTTC. Residues: CASSSTGGNGYTF.

The chain combines TRBV7-9 with TRBJ2-7; 11 bases agree with TRBD2. V lost 3 bases to trimming and J lost 5 bases; unmatched junction nucleotides: 3. Germline lookup yields CDR1 SEHNR and CDR2 FQNEAQ (reference sequence). The CDR3 is 14 amino acids. The CDR3 reads CASSFSGRVNEQYF. In DNA, the CDR3 is TGTGCCAGCAGCTTTAGCGGGAGGGTGAACGAGCAGTACTTC. The full variable domain, rest sourced from reference TRBV7-9 and TRBJ2-7, is DTGVSQNPRHKITKRGQNVTFRCDPISEHNRLYWYRQTLGQGPEFLTYFQNEAQLEKSRLLSDRFSAERPKGSFSTLEIQRTEQGDSAMYLCASSFSGRVNEQYFGPGTRLTVT.

This chain joins TRBV19 and TRBJ2-7; possible D gene TRBD2, 5 bases. Trimming took off 3 bases at V and 2 bases at J, with 14 bases between the two ends. Germline CDR1 is LNHDA and CDR2 is SQIVND (reference sequence). The CDR3 is 15 amino acids. The CDR3 bases are TGTGCCAGTAGTATCATTCCCAAGGGAGCCTACGAGCAGTACTTC. Protein product: CASSIIPKGAYEQYF.

The rearrangement links TRBV5-1 to TRBJ1-1, with 7 bases identical to TRBD1. The CDR3 length is 16 residues. Per germline, CDR1 SGHRS and CDR2 YFSETQ. J lost 7 bases, V lost 0 bases, and 12 bases had no gene match. CDR3 protein: CASSLGQGPIALEAFF. The CDR3 DNA reads as TGCGCCAGCAGCTTGGGACAGGGTCCCATAGCCCTTGAAGCTTTCTTT.

The V and J genes are TRBV6-5 and TRBJ2-7, with 8 nucleotides matching TRBD1. The junction had 10 bases not matched to a gene; V was cut back by 4 bases and J by 2 bases. Germline-derived CDR1 and CDR2 are MNHEY and SVGAGI. The CDR3 is 16 amino acids. CDR3 DNA sequence: TGTGCCAGCAGTTCCCTCCCGGGACAGGCGACCTACGAGCAGTACTTC. Its translation: CASSSLPGQATYEQYF.

The rearrangement joins TRBV18 to TRBJ2-7, with TRBD2 matching 7 bases. The V segment lost 3 bases and the J segment 5 bases; nucleotides outside the gene matches: 10. The germline gives CDR1 KGHSH, CDR2 LQKENI. CDR3 size: 15 residues. The CDR3: CASSPGKGRADEQYF. The CDR3 bases are TGTGCCAGCTCACCCGGTAAGGGGAGGGCTGACGAGCAGTACTTC.

This chain connects TRBV7-2 to TRBJ2-5; 9 nucleotides align to TRBD2. V lost 5 bases to trimming and J lost 3 bases; unmatched junction nucleotides: 10. Germline V gene lookup returns CDR1 SGHTA and CDR2 FQGNSA. The CDR3 is 16 residues long. The CDR3 reads CASSAKGLAGKETQYF. The CDR3 DNA reads as TGTGCCAGCAGCGCAAAGGGGCTAGCGGGGAAAGAGACCCAGTACTTC.

J is TRBJ1-3 and V is TRBV9; D unclear. Trimming removed 3 bases at V and 0 bases at J, with 13 bases between. The length of the CDR3 is 16 residues. CDR1 is SGDLS and CDR2 is YYNGEE in the germline V gene. CDR3 in amino acids: CASSARDFSSGNTIYF. The DNA of the CDR3 is TGTGCCAGCAGCGCCCGGGATTTTAGCTCTGGAAACACCATATATTTT.

This clone showed up just once. This sequence joins TRBV28 and TRBJ1-5; D is undetermined. This CDR3 has 13 residues. Looked up from germline, CDR1 is MDHEN and CDR2 is SYDVKM. V was clipped by 5 bases and J by 2 bases, with 7 bases between them. The CDR3 reads CASSKTRNQPQHF. The CDR3, as DNA: TGTGCCAGCAGTAAGACTCGCAATCAGCCCCAGCATTTT.

The chain recombines TRBV28 with TRBJ1-2, with 8 bases that match TRBD1. Germline CDR1 MDHEN, CDR2 SYDVKM. V lost 11 bases and J lost 8; bases outside the gene matches: 10. The CDR3 spans 12 residues. CDR3 loop: CASGGQGVGYTF. The CDR3 region has the DNA TGTGCCTCAGGGGGCCAGGGGGTCGGCTACACCTTC.

The V and J genes are TRBV6-5 and TRBJ2-5; weak D call: TRBD2 (5 bases). The V end was cut by 2 bases, the J end by 5 bases, with 12 bases between. In germline, CDR1 is MNHEY, CDR2 SVGAGI. CDR3 length: 14 residues. The CDR3 protein is CASSYGESGETQYF. The CDR3 DNA reads as TGTGCCAGCAGTTACGGGGAGTCCGGGGAGACCCAGTACTTC.

The V gene is TRBV5-4, the J gene TRBJ2-3; the match to TRBD2 covers 14 bases. This CDR3 spans 16 amino acids. Germline V gene lookup returns CDR1 SGHNT and CDR2 YYREEE (reference sequence). The V gene end was trimmed by 3 bases and the J gene end by 6 bases; junction bases not matched to a gene: 6. As DNA, the CDR3 is TGTGCCAGCAGCTCGGGACTAGCGGGGGCCCGGGATACGCAGTATTTT. Residues: CASSSGLAGARDTQYF.

This chain connects TRBV4-1 to TRBJ2-1, with 8 bases aligning to TRBD1. CDR1 is MGHRA, CDR2 YSYEKL, per germline. This CDR3 comprises 15 residues. J was trimmed by 5 bases and V by 4 bases; bases with no gene match: 7. The CDR3, as DNA: TGCGCCAGCAGCCCAGGGACAGGTGGTCACAATGAGCAGTTCTTC. It translates to CASSPGTGGHNEQFF.

This clone occurred a few times. V is TRBV5-1 and J is TRBJ1-1; D may be TRBD1 (6 bases). Germline V gene data show CDR1 as SGHRS and CDR2 as YFSETQ. This CDR3 has 13 amino acids. V gave up 4 bases and J gave up 10 bases, with 17 bases separating them. CDR3 in DNA: TGCGCCAGCAGCCTCCCCCAGGGCAGGGGAGCTTTCTTT. Translating it yields CASSLPQGRGAFF.

This clone came up a few times. The gene calls are TRBV27 and TRBJ2-3, with unresolved D. The CDR3 extends over 14 amino acids. Germline loops: CDR1 MNHEY, CDR2 SMNVEV (reference sequence). Trimming pared 5 bases from V and 4 bases from J, leaving 13 bases between. The CDR3 DNA is TGTGCCAGCAGTCCCCGGAGAGTCCCAGATACGCAGTATTTT. Protein: CASSPRRVPDTQYF.